The 2 T cell receptor beta chains below come from one sample, sequenced in a study of HIV-infected patients and healthy controls. Antiretroviral therapy had run roughly three months, about 14 weeks, before follow-up blood collection. No cell fractionation was done, so the repertoire covers all unsorted peripheral blood T cells. Reverse transcription used about 500 ng RNA and constant-region primers for alpha and beta. Each of the alpha and beta chains got its own library through chain-specific third strand synthesis with indices. TCRdb itself ran the 5' RACE reads through MiXCR, one entry per CDR3 protein. This sample yields thousands of distinct CDR3 sequences, of which over 7.5% are seen a single time; roughly 21% belongs to the top ten. Sequenced material: blood, taken during antiretroviral therapy. These receptor sequences come from an adult with HIV infection.

Relative to its sample, this clonotype is large. The rearrangement joins TRBV28 to TRBJ2-3; D not resolved. Germline CDR1 reads MDHEN; CDR2 reads SYDVKM. V lost 2 bases and J 2 bases, leaving 2 bases between the germline ends. The CDR3 has 12 amino acids. Here the CDR3 reads CASSLPTDTQYF. The CDR3 DNA sequence: TGTGCCAGCAGTTTACCCACAGATACGCAGTATTTT.

This clonotype is medium-sized in the sample. The chain employs TRBV29-1 and TRBJ1-1, with a weak D call TRBD1 (6 bases). Trimming took off 6 bases at V and 8 bases at J, with 10 bases between the two ends. Per the germline V gene, CDR1 is SQVTM and CDR2 is ANQGSEA. The CDR3 is 10 amino acids. CDR3: CSVPGTEAFF. In DNA, the CDR3 is TGCAGCGTACCCGGGACAGAAGCTTTCTTT.